This T cell receptor beta chain was sequenced for a study of vaccination effects on CD4 cells after COVID-19. The wider study: Post-vaccine specimens were collected at a median of 72 days following the second dose.

The assay was immunoSEQ multiplex PCR, and TCRdb's table has in-frame clones only and misses some. Of 40,000 to 50,000 clones in the sample, 60% to 75% were seen once. Study-wide results and limits: In healthy vaccinees, only 1 of 255 vaccine-induced clones cross-reacted with common cold coronaviruses. Infection-derived and vaccine-derived clones contracted markedly late after vaccination.

For this clone: Its antigen is unknown.

CDR1 is KGHSH and CDR2 is LQKENI in the germline V gene. This CDR3 comprises 15 residues. The V end lost 3 bases, the J end lost 3 bases, and 14 bases lay between the germline ends. Culture lasted roughly 9 days before CD4+ T cell isolation. Participants were given two doses of BNT162b2 or mRNA-1273 vaccine. Nobody among the vaccine recipients had prior SARS-CoV-2 infection (nucleocapsid antibodies were negative). This receptor was identified in a human donor who received a COVID-19 vaccine. Sequencing was performed on CD4+ T cells from PBMCs cultured without peptide, taken after COVID-19 vaccination. V gene TRBV18 combines with J gene TRBJ1-2, with D maybe TRBD1 (6 bases). CDR3 bases: TGTGCCAGCTCACCCCGCTTGGAGGGGGACTATGGCTACACCTTC. Protein: CASSPRLEGDYGYTF.